This T cell receptor (beta chain) was sequenced for a study of T cell changes during pregnancy in multiple sclerosis. A word on this clone: One end of the junction is discordant with germline, which a read error may explain.

Some clones are missing from TCRdb's copy, which holds only in-frame ones; the method was immunoSEQ multiplex PCR. The table lists around 30,000 clones, 85% to 90% of them singletons. The input for sequencing was CD8+ T cells from peripheral blood mononuclear cells, taken in the third trimester of pregnancy. This TCR was recovered from a female donor with multiple sclerosis, enrolled in a pregnancy study.

The CDR3 DNA reads as TGTGCCAGCACCGGGACACCTTTCGCCTTC. This sequence encodes CASTGTPFAF. V gene TRBV2 combines with J gene TRBJ1-2, with D perhaps TRBD1 (6 bases). This CDR3 region has 10 residues. The germline CDR1 and CDR2 sequences are SNHLY and FYNNEI. The full variable domain, with the rest looked up from reference TRBV2 and TRBJ1-2, is EPEVTQTPSHQVTQMGQEVILRCVPISNHLYFYWYRQILGQKVEFLVSFYNNEISEKSEIFDDQFSVERPDGSNFTLKIRSTKLEDSAMYFCASTGTPFAFGSGTRLTVV.